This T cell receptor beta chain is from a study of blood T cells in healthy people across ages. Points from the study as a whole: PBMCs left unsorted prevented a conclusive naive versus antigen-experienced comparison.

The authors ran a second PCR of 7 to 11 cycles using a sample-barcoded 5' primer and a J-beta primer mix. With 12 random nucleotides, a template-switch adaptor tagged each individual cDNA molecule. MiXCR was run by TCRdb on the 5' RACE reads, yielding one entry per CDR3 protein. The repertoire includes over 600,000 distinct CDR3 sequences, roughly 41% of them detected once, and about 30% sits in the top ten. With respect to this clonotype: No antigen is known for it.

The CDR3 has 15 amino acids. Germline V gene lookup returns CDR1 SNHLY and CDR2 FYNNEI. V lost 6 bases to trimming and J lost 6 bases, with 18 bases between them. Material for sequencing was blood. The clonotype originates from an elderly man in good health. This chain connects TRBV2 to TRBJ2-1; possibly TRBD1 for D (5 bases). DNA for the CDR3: TGTGCCAGCAGAACACGCAGGCAGGGTGGCAATGAGCAGTTCTTC. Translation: CASRTRRQGGNEQFF. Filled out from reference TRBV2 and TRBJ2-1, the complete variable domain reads EPEVTQTPSHQVTQMGQEVILRCVPISNHLYFYWYRQILGQKVEFLVSFYNNEISEKSEIFDDQFSVERPDGSNFTLKIRSTKLEDSAMYFCASRTRRQGGNEQFFGPGTRLTVL.